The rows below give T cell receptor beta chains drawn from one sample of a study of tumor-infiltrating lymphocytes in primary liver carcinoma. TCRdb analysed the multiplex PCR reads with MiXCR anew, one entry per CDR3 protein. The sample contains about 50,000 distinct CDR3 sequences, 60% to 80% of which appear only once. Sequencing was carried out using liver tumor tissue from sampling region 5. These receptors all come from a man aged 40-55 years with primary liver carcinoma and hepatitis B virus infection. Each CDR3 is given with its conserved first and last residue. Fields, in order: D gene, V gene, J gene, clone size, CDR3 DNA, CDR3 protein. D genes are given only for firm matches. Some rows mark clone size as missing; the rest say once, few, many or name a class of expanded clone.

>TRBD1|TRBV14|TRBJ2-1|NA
TGTGCCAGTTGCCAAGAGGGTCAGGGGACAGGGTACAATGATCAGTTCTTC
CASCQEGQGTGYNDQFF
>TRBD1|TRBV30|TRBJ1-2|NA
TGTGACTGGAGTGCCCAGACAGGGAATCATGGCTACACCTTC
CDWSAQTGNHGYTF
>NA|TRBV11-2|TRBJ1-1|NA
TGTAACAGCAGCCCCCTCTGGCCGAACACTGAAGCTTTCTTT
CNSSPLWPNTEAFF
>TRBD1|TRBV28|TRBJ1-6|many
TGTGCCAGCAGTTTATTCGGGACAGGGTATTCACCCCTCCACTTT
CASSLFGTGYSPLHF
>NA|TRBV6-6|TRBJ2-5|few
TGCGCCAACAGTCCTCAAGAGACCCAGTACTTC
CANSPQETQYF
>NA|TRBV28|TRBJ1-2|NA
TGTGCCAGCAGTTCCCTCGCTGACCCCTGGTATGGCTACACCTTC
CASSSLADPWYGYTF
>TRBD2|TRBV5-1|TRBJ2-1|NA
TGCGCCAGCAGCTACCGGGGACTAGCGGGAGCTTACTACTATGAGCAGTTCTTC
CASSYRGLAGAYYYEQFF
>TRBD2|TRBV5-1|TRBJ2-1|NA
TGCGCCCGCATGGCGGGGGGCGCCGCCTATAATGAGCAGTCCTTC
CARMAGGAAYNEQSF
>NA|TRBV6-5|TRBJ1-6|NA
TGTGCCAACAGCTCCCCGTCGCGCGGGCTTTCGAGTTCACCCCTCCACTTT
CANSSPSRGLSSSPLHF
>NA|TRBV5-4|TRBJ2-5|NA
TGTCTCAGCAGCTTGAACGGGGACGGCCAGGAGACCCAGTACTTC
CLSSLNGDGQETQYF
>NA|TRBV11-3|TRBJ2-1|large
TGTGCCAGCAGCTTAGGGGAAGGCGCTAACTCCTACAATGAGCAGTTCTTC
CASSLGEGANSYNEQFF
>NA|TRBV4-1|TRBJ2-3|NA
TGCGCCAGCAACCAAGATAGGGGAAAAGCAGGTACGCAGTATTTT
CASNQDRGKAGTQYF
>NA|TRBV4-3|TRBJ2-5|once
TGCGCCAGCGGCCAAGGAGCGGCTATCCAAGAGACCCGATACTTC
CASGQGAAIQETRYF
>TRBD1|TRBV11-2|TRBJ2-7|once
TGTGCCGGCAACTTACGATGGACAGGGGAAAACGAACAGTACTTC
CAGNLRWTGENEQYF
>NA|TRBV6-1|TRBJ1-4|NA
TGTGCCAGTAGTTTGACAGGCATTAATGAAAAACTGTTTTTT
CASSLTGINEKLFF
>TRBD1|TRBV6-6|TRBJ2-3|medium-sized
TGTGCCAGCAGGTCTACAGGGGGTGGAGATACGCAGTATTTT
CASRSTGGGDTQYF